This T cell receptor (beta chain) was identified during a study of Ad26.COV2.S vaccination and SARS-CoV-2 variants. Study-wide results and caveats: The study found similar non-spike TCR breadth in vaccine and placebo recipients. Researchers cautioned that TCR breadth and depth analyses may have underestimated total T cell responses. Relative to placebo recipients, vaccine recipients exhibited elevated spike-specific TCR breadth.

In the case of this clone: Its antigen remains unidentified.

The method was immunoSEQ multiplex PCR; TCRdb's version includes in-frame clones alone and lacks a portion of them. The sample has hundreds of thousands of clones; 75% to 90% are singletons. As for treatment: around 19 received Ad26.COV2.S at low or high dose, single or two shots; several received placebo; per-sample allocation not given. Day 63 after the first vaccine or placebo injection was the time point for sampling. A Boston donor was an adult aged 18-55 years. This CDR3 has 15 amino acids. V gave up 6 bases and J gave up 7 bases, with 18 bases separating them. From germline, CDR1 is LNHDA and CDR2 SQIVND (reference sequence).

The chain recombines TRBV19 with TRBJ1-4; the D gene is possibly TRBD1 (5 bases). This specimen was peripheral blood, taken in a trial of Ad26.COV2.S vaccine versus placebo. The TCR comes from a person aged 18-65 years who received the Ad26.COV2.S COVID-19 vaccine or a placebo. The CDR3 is CASSLGPGYSEKLFF. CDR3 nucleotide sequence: TGTGCCAGTAGCCTGGGGCCGGGGTACTCTGAAAAACTGTTTTTT.